This TCR beta chain emerged from a study of a mutant IDH1 vaccine in newly diagnosed glioma (dated by TCRdb to about 2021). Study-wide context: Patients received eight vaccinations in weeks 1, 3, 5, 7, 11, 15, 19 and 23, corresponding to visits V03 through V10. Peripheral blood was collected at six visits: V03 (baseline), V05, V07, V10, V12 and V13. In the chemotherapy-containing groups, vaccination started alongside temozolomide cycles, whereas in patients who had radiotherapy alone it started 4-6 weeks after radiotherapy. Of the approximately 32 treated patients, roughly 62% were male and around 40% were female, and the mean age was approximately 40 years. Before enrollment, patients had received standard therapy of radiotherapy alone, temozolomide alone, or radiochemotherapy with temozolomide; most received the combination. Longitudinal TCRB deep sequencing was done for roughly 23 treated patients, wherever samples were available for exploratory analyses. Points the paper makes about the study in general: According to the authors, sample limitations meant that analyses of patient blood samples could not be reproduced. Pseudoprogression appeared unrelated to alterations in the top peripheral T cell clonotypes detected by TCRB sequencing. PBMC samples for TCRB deep sequencing were selected based on availability. Vaccine-induced immune responses across multiple MHC alleles were detected in approximately 93% of patients.

To prepare the library, the immunoSEQ multiplex PCR assay was applied. Rearranged TCR beta chain sequences were amplified with the hsTCRB Kit following the manufacturer's protocol. TCRB libraries were sequenced on an Illumina MiSeq. Per the original workflow: The proprietary platform of the kit vendor was used for demultiplexing, trimming and gene mapping. TCRdb's version of the immuneACCESS table is confined to in-frame rearrangements and falls short of the full clone set. An unresolved V gene accounts for under half of the shortfall where checked; the remainder is of unknown origin. Clone size and the V and J calls come from that table; the DNA yielded D and trimming. The sample table records roughly 110,000 clones; about nine tenths of these occur just once. 0.61% of the sample is taken by the ten largest. Reading from cysteine to phenylalanine, the CDR3 counts 15 amino acids. Only CDR3 DNA is held: 45 bases, read in frame from base 1. Unmatched junction bases come to 1, with V trimmed by 4 bases and J by 0 bases. In the germline V gene (reference sequence), CDR1 corresponds to SEHNR and CDR2 to FQNEAQ.

Points on this clone: No cognate antigen has been identified for it. No much larger clone is present one base from it, and per-base qualities are unavailable.

The sample's time point label, in plain terms: week 11, during vaccination. A 20-mer mutant IDH1 peptide at 300 micrograms in Montanide made up each vaccine dose, which was injected subcutaneously together with topical imiquimod. Newly diagnosed WHO grade 3 or 4 IDH1-mutant astrocytomas showing loss of nuclear ATRX were present in the donors. The samples were drawn from NOA16, a multicentre, single-arm, open-label phase I trial in Germany that tested a mutant IDH1 peptide vaccine in humans for the first time. The DNeasy Blood and Tissue Kit was used to extract genomic DNA from EDTA blood for TCRB sequencing.

Rearrangement joined TRBV7-9 to TRBJ2-7; 12 of the junction bases match TRBD2. The sequence derives from a woman aged 45-59 years with glioma. The input for sequencing was PBMCs, taken from a glioma patient whose treatment included an IDH1 peptide vaccine. The CDR3 is CASSSTSGGSYEQYF. The DNA reads TGTGCCAGCAGCTCGACTAGCGGGGGCTCCTACGAGCAGTACTTC.